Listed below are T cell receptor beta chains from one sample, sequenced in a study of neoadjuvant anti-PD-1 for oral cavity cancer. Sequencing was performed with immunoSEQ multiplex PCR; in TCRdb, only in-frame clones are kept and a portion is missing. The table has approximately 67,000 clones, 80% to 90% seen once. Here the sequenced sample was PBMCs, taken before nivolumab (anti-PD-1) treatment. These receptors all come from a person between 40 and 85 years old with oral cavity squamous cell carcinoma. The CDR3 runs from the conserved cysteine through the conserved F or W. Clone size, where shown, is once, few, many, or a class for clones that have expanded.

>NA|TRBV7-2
CASSLPGQGFSPLHF
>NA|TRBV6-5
CASSYSAGGTYNEQFF
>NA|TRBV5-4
CASSFGLAGNTGELFF
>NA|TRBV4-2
CASSQDVTGSSYNEQFF
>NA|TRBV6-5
CASSQGGGSPLHF
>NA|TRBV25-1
CASSGGTITTFF
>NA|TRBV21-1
CAQAGAPEEQYF
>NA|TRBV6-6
CASRLGTPEAFF
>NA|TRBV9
CASSVGSGGSSYEQYF
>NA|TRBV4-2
CASSQDLRGQETQYF
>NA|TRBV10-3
CAISDRVNEKLFF
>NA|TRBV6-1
CASGVNWGWDQPQHF
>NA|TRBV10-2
CASSERAGGSQETQYF
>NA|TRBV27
CASRRRDSESTDTQYF
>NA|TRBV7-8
CASSSTGVYEQYF
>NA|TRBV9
CASSVGPLGETQYF
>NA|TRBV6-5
CASSATANYGYTF
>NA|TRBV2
CANSGRYGYTF
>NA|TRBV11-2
CASSYQQGALYEQYF
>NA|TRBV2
CASSEISAENTEAFF
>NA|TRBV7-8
CASSTYREMSSGNTIYF
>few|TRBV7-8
CASSLVIKTSRNYGYTF
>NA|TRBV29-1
CSVVATYEQYF
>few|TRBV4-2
CASSQDFKRVGQPQHF
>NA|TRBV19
CASSMLQGSNQPQHF
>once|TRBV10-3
CAISENQNTEAFF
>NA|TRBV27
CASSPPGWEEKLFF
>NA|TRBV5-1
CASSLTQFATQYF
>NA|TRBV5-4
CASSRSQGAPSNTGELFF
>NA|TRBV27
CASSYAADSNQPQHF
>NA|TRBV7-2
CASSLRGGADQPQHF
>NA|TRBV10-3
CAISGFGEGSYNEQFF
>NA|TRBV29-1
CSVSGGETQYF
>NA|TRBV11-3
CASSLVQGAEAFF
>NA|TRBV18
CASSPRGANTEAFF
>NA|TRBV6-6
CASSYSGQGVETQYF
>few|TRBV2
CASNRDKLYEPQHF
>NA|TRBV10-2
CASSLDTNTGELFF
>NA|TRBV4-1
CASSQGRGGLSYEQYF
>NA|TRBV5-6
CASSVTALDEQFF
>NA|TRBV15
CATSRLGTGNQPQHF